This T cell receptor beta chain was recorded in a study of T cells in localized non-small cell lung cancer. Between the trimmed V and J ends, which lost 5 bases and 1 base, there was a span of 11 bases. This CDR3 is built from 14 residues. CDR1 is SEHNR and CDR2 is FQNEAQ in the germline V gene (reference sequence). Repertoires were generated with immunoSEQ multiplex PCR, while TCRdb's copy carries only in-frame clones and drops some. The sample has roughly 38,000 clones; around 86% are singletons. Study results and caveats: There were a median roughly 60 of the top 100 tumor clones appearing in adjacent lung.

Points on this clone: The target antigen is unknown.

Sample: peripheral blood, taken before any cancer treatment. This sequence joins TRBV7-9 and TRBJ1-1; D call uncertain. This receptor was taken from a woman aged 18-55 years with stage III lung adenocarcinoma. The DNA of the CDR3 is TGTGCCAGCAGCGAATCACAACAGAACACTGAAGCTTTCTTT. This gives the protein CASSESQQNTEAFF.